These 23 T cell receptor beta chains share one sample of origin, sequenced in a study of blood T cell repertoires in COVID-19 (TCRdb year 2020). Library generation was performed with the immunoSEQ multiplex PCR assay. In its TCRdb copy, this immuneACCESS table keeps in-frame sequences only and misses some clones. Where compared with another copy, unresolved V genes explain less than half of these, and the others have no known cause. Counted in this sample were under 55,000 clones; about nine tenths of them appeared once. The biggest ten clones account for around 10% of the sample. Sequencing input: peripheral blood. The receptors derive from a woman aged 80 or over with active COVID-19.

The chain joins TRBV9 to TRBJ2-3; D perhaps matches TRBD2 (6 bases). CDR1 and CDR2 from the germline V gene are SGDLS and YYNGEE. This CDR3 has 17 amino acids. The V end was cut by 4 bases, the J end by 0 bases, with 18 bases between. Written as DNA, the CDR3 is TGTGCCAGCAGCTTCCAAGGGAGGTACACTAGCACAGATACGCAGTATTTT. This codes for CASSFQGRYTSTDTQYF.

This chain links TRBV6-5 with TRBJ2-7; D gene unclear. CDR3 size: 13 residues. Per the germline V gene, CDR1 is MNHEY and CDR2 is SVGAGI. Trimming removed 5 bases at V and 5 bases at J, with 13 bases between. As DNA, the CDR3 is TGTGCCAGCAGTCCCTTTGGTGAGAACGAGCAGTACTTC. It is translated as CASSPFGENEQYF.

This clone was seen just once. The chain uses TRBV5-1 and TRBJ2-3, with D possibly matching TRBD2 (6 bases). The CDR3 contains 18 residues. Germline lookup yields CDR1 SGHRS and CDR2 YFSETQ. V lost 4 bases and J 1 base, leaving 22 bases between the germline ends. CDR3 DNA sequence: TGCGCCAGCAGCCTCACCCGGACTACAAGGAGGGGCACAGATACGCAGTATTTT. The encoded protein is CASSLTRTTRRGTDTQYF.

V usage is TRBV2 and J usage is TRBJ1-5; D is possibly TRBD1 (5 bases). Trimming cost V 4 bases and J 0 bases, with 13 bases left between them. Germline lookup yields CDR1 SNHLY and CDR2 FYNNEI. The CDR3 extends over 16 amino acids. The CDR3 spells CASSGRQSISNQPQHF. Written as DNA, the CDR3 is TGTGCCAGCAGTGGGAGACAGAGCATTAGCAATCAGCCCCAGCATTTT.

The chain is built from TRBV7-8 and TRBJ2-4; tentative D call: TRBD2 (6 bases). Germline V CDR1 and CDR2: SGHVS, FQNEAQ. V was cut by 1 base and J by 0 bases, with 10 bases left in between. The CDR3 spans 16 residues. The chain's CDR3 is CASSLGEAVAKNIQYF. In DNA, the CDR3 is TGTGCCAGCAGCTTAGGGGAGGCCGTAGCCAAAAACATTCAGTACTTC.

As concerns this clone: Compared with germline, one end of the junction differs, possibly owing to a read error. This chain joins TRBV7-8 and TRBJ1-6; 7 nucleotides agree with TRBD1. Germline lookup yields CDR1 SGHVS and CDR2 FQNEAQ. This CDR3 has 17 amino acids. DNA for the CDR3: TGTGCCAGCAGCATCACAGGGGCCCCCTCCCATAATTCACCCCTCCACTTT. Translation gives CASSITGAPSHNSPLHF.

V gene TRBV18 combines with J gene TRBJ2-4, with 9 bases that match TRBD1. Germline CDR1 reads KGHSH; CDR2 reads LQKENI. CDR3 length: 14 amino acids. Trimming cost V 6 bases and J 7 bases; bases outside gene matches: 7. CDR3 sequence reads: CASSPGTGSNIQYF. For the CDR3, the DNA is TGTGCCAGCTCTCCCGGGACAGGGAGTAACATTCAGTACTTC.

This clone came up a few times. This sequence joins TRBV6-5 and TRBJ1-3; 7 bases match TRBD1. The CDR3 loop spans 14 amino acids. V lost 4 bases and J lost 2; bases outside the gene matches: 2. Germline loops: CDR1 MNHEY, CDR2 SVGAGI. The chain's CDR3 is CASSSRGTGNTIYF. In DNA, the CDR3 is TGTGCCAGCAGTTCCAGGGGGACTGGAAACACCATATATTTT.

V and J are TRBV7-2 and TRBJ2-1, with 8 bases that match TRBD2. J lost 5 bases, V lost 4 bases, and 7 bases had no gene match. The CDR3 is made up of 15 amino acids. Germline CDR1 is SGHTA and CDR2 is FQGNSA. The CDR3 loop reads CASSSAGGRDNEQFF. The CDR3 region has the DNA TGTGCCAGCAGCTCCGCGGGGGGCCGGGACAATGAGCAGTTCTTC.

The chain couples TRBV18 to TRBJ2-1; 10 nucleotides line up with TRBD2. With V trimmed by 5 bases and J by 5 bases, 6 bases remained unmatched. Germline CDR1 is KGHSH and CDR2 is LQKENI. The CDR3 totals 15 residues. The CDR3 DNA sequence: TGTGCCAGCTCATTGCAGCGGGGGGGCGACAATGAGCAGTTCTTC. Protein product: CASSLQRGGDNEQFF.

J is TRBJ1-1 and V is TRBV12-3 or TRBV12-4; TRBD1 matches at 7 bases. This CDR3 spans 13 amino acids. Trimming took 7 bases from V and 4 from J; bases not matched to a gene: 6. The CDR3 nucleotides read TGTGCCAGCACCTTGACAGGGATCACTGAAGCTTTCTTT. Its translation is CASTLTGITEAFF.

There are a few counts of this clone. This sequence joins TRBV27 and TRBJ1-6, with 7 bases that match TRBD1. Trimming at V came to 4 bases and at J to 4 bases, leaving 13 bases not matched to a gene. Looked up from germline, CDR1 is MNHEY and CDR2 is SMNVEV (reference sequence). This CDR3 is 18 amino acids long. CDR3 in DNA: TGTGCCAGCAGTTCCTCGCCCAACAGGGGCCCTTATAATTCACCCCTCCACTTT. It yields the protein CASSSSPNRGPYNSPLHF.

The chain is built from TRBV5-4 and TRBJ1-6; 7 bases align to TRBD1. The V gene's germline CDR1 is SGHNT and CDR2 YYREEE (reference sequence). The junction had 7 bases not matched to a gene; V was cut back by 0 bases and J by 10 bases. The CDR3 runs 15 residues. CDR3 nucleotides: TGTGCCAGCAGCTTGGGAGGGGGCCTAAGGTCACCCCTCCACTTT. It translates to CASSLGGGLRSPLHF.

This chain uses TRBV19 with TRBJ1-5; TRBD1 aligns across 7 bases. V lost 5 bases, J lost 1 base, and 8 bases stayed unmatched. The CDR3 contains 16 residues. Germline V gene lookup returns CDR1 LNHDA and CDR2 SQIVND (reference sequence). The CDR3 is CASSVNRGRSNQPQHF. Here the CDR3 DNA reads TGTGCCAGTAGTGTTAACAGGGGCAGGAGCAATCAGCCCCAGCATTTT.

The V gene is TRBV7-3, the J gene TRBJ1-1, with 11 bases lining up with TRBD1. This CDR3 comprises 15 residues. Germline trimming cut 5 bases from V and 6 bases from J; bases unmatched to any gene: 8. Germline V gene lookup returns CDR1 SGHTA and CDR2 FQGTGA. The CDR3 DNA is TGTGCCAGCAGCCCCGGGACAGGGGGTATATCTGAAGCTTTCTTT. Protein product: CASSPGTGGISEAFF.

This chain connects TRBV5-4 to TRBJ1-5, with D maybe TRBD1 (6 bases). This CDR3 contains 14 residues. In germline, CDR1 is SGHNT, CDR2 YYREEE (reference sequence). V was clipped by 1 base and J by 6 bases, with 11 bases between them. The CDR3 DNA reads TGTGCCAGCAGCTTGTTCGGGGGGCGTCAGCCCCAGCATTTT. Protein: CASSLFGGRQPQHF.

The rearrangement uses TRBV7-9 and TRBJ1-4; 8 bases line up with TRBD1. Trimming at V came to 5 bases and at J to 7 bases, leaving 6 bases not matched to a gene. This CDR3 is built from 14 residues. CDR1 SEHNR and CDR2 FQNEAQ come from the germline V gene (reference sequence). CDR3 region: CASSRTGGSEKLFF. CDR3 DNA: TGTGCCAGCAGCCGTACAGGGGGGTCTGAAAAACTGTTTTTT.

V and J are TRBV23-1 and TRBJ2-7; 11 bases fit TRBD2. TRBV23-1 is assigned to the ORF class and has an uncertain function. V lost 0 bases and J lost 0; bases outside the gene matches: 13. The CDR3 length is 20 residues. CDR3 amino acids: CASSQSIASGGPDSSYEQYF. The CDR3 region has the DNA TGCGCCAGCAGTCAATCGATAGCTAGCGGGGGGCCCGATAGCTCCTACGAGCAGTACTTC.

The chain links TRBV7-2 to TRBJ2-7, with TRBD2 matching over 14 bases. This CDR3 comprises 19 residues. Per germline, CDR1 SGHTA and CDR2 FQGNSA. The V and J ends lost 5 bases and 6 bases, in that order; junction bases with no gene match: 18. CDR3 region: CASSPVGTSGGRTLGEQYF. The DNA of the CDR3 is TGTGCCAGCAGCCCGGTGGGGACTAGCGGGGGCCGCACCCTGGGCGAGCAGTACTTC.

The genes are TRBV7-6 and TRBJ2-3; 10 bases line up with TRBD1. Germline CDR1 is SGHVS and CDR2 is FNYEAQ. The CDR3 has 17 amino acids. With V trimmed by 3 bases and J by 4 bases, 10 bases remained unmatched. The CDR3 protein is CASSFLPGQGLADTQYF. The CDR3 DNA is TGTGCCAGCAGCTTCCTTCCGGGACAGGGGTTGGCAGATACGCAGTATTTT. The variable domain in full, with the rest retrieved from reference TRBV7-6 and TRBJ2-3, is GAGVSQSPRYKVTKRGQDVALRCDPISGHVSLYWYRQALGQGPEFLTYFNYEAQQDKSGLPNDRFSAERPEGSISTLTIQRTEQRDSAMYRCASSFLPGQGLADTQYFGPGTRLTVL.

This chain links TRBV6-5 with TRBJ1-5; 7 bases are shared with TRBD1. CDR3 length equals 14 residues. V dropped 5 bases and J dropped 1; count of bases not matched to a gene: 2. Germline CDR1 is MNHEY and CDR2 is SVGAGI. The CDR3 DNA reads as TGTGCCAGCAGTCTGGACAGGAGCAATCAGCCCCAGCATTTT. Protein product: CASSLDRSNQPQHF.

The chain is built from TRBV11-2 and TRBJ1-6; D is perhaps TRBD1 (6 bases). V was shortened by 1 base and J by 7 bases, with 14 bases between the two germline ends. This CDR3 contains 16 residues. CDR1 and CDR2 from the germline V gene are SGHAT and FQNNGV. CDR3 in amino acids: CASSLAQGSGNSPLHF. For the CDR3, the DNA is TGTGCCAGCAGCTTAGCGCAGGGGTCGGGAAATTCACCCCTCCACTTT.

The V and J genes are TRBV11-1 and TRBJ2-3; possible D gene TRBD2, 5 bases. Germline values: CDR1 SGHAT, CDR2 FQDESV (reference sequence). V lost 5 bases and J lost 1, with 13 bases in between. The CDR3 extends over 15 amino acids. The chain's CDR3 is CASSQRTHGTDTQYF. In DNA form, the CDR3 reads TGTGCCAGCAGCCAGCGGACCCATGGCACAGATACGCAGTATTTT.